The 18 T cell receptor beta chains presented below share a single source sample, sequenced in a study of blood T cell repertoires in COVID-19. The table came from immunoSEQ multiplex PCR; TCRdb's copy has only in-frame clones and leaves some out. Of 400,000 or so clones detected, 75% to 90% appear once; the ten largest clones hold roughly 1.1%. Sequencing was done on a sample of PBMCs or T cells enriched from blood (not recorded which). These TCRs come from a man aged 30 to 39 who had recovered from COVID-19.

The sample holds one count of this clone. V is TRBV10-3 and J is TRBJ2-3; D remains unclear. The CDR3 covers 14 residues. Looked up from germline, CDR1 is ENHRY and CDR2 is SYGVKD. Trimming pared 0 bases from V and 4 bases from J, leaving 8 bases between. This chain's CDR3 is CAISESSVPDTQYF. In DNA form, the CDR3 reads TGTGCCATCAGTGAGTCCTCCGTCCCAGATACGCAGTATTTT.

The J gene is TRBJ1-5, the V gene TRBV6-6; the D is unclear. CDR3 length: 14 amino acids. Germline lookup yields CDR1 MNHNY and CDR2 SVGAGI (reference sequence). Trimming left V 8 bases short and J 4 bases short, with 15 bases between. CDR3 loop: CASHERGLNQPQHF. The CDR3, as DNA: TGTGCCAGCCACGAACGAGGGTTAAATCAGCCCCAGCATTTT.

The chain carries TRBV24-1 and TRBJ1-5; D unclear. Trimming stripped 3 bases from V and 5 bases from J, with 16 bases between. This CDR3 is built from 16 residues. Germline V lookup: CDR1 KGHDR, CDR2 SFDVKD. As DNA, the CDR3 is TGTGCCACCAGTGATCCAGGACGGGGAGAGGATCAGCCCCAGCATTTT. It translates to CATSDPGRGEDQPQHF.

The rearrangement uses TRBV19 and TRBJ2-2; 9 bases are a match to TRBD1. The trim removed 5 bases at V and 6 bases at J, leaving 7 bases unmatched. The germline CDR1 and CDR2 sequences are LNHDA and SQIVND (reference sequence). CDR3 length: 15 residues. This CDR3 reads CASSLGRTGAGELFF. In DNA form, the CDR3 reads TGTGCCAGTAGTCTAGGGAGGACAGGGGCCGGGGAGCTGTTTTTT.

In this sample, this clone turned up a few times. The rearrangement joins TRBV28 to TRBJ2-2; D is uncertain. CDR3 length: 13 amino acids. V was clipped by 3 bases and J by 4 bases, with 6 bases between them. Germline values: CDR1 MDHEN, CDR2 SYDVKM. CDR3 in amino acids: CASSFPVTGELFF. DNA for the CDR3: TGTGCCAGCAGTTTCCCGGTCACCGGGGAGCTGTTTTTT. Based on the CDR3 plus reference TRBV28 and TRBJ2-2, the full variable domain is DVKVTQSSRYLVKRTGEKVFLECVQDMDHENMFWYRQDPGLGLRLIYFSYDVKMKEKGDIPEGYSVSREKKERFSLILESASTNQTSMYLCASSFPVTGELFFGEGSRLTVL.

The chain combines TRBV19 with TRBJ1-2, with TRBD1 identical over 10 bases. The germline gives CDR1 LNHDA, CDR2 SQIVND (reference sequence). This CDR3 contains 18 residues. Trimming took 3 bases from V and 2 from J; bases not matched to a gene: 12. Written as DNA, the CDR3 is TGTGCCAGTAGTATTAAACCGGGACAGGGGCCAAGGAACTATGGCTACACCTTC. Amino acid sequence: CASSIKPGQGPRNYGYTF.

CDR3 nucleotide sequence: TGTGCCAGCAACATACGAGACAGGGAGACTGAAGCTTTCTTT. Translated, it gives CASNIRDRETEAFF. The chain recombines TRBV6-6 with TRBJ1-1, with 7 nucleotides matching TRBD1. The CDR3 is 14 amino acids. The ends lost 7 bases at V and 5 bases at J; junction bases unmatched: 10. CDR1 and CDR2 (germline): MNHNY, SVGAGI (reference sequence).

The genes are TRBV10-3 and TRBJ1-1, with 7 bases that match TRBD1. Trimming removed 4 bases from V and 1 base from J; junction bases left unmatched: 3. The V gene's germline CDR1 is ENHRY and CDR2 SYGVKD. CDR3 length: 14 residues. CDR3 sequence: CAISGQGANTEAFF. The CDR3 DNA sequence: TGTGCCATCAGTGGACAGGGCGCGAACACTGAAGCTTTCTTT.

J is TRBJ2-2 and V is TRBV6-5; tentative D call: TRBD1 (6 bases). Per germline, CDR1 MNHEY and CDR2 SVGAGI. This CDR3 comprises 14 residues. The germline V and J ends were trimmed by 6 bases and 6 bases, with 14 bases remaining between them. In nucleotides, the CDR3 is TGTGCCAGCAGCAACAGGGTTTTAGCCGGGGAGCTGTTTTTT. Protein product: CASSNRVLAGELFF.

The chain is built from TRBV19 and TRBJ1-1; D gene unclear. V gave up 0 bases and J gave up 1 base, with 18 bases separating them. CDR1 and CDR2 (germline): LNHDA, SQIVND (reference sequence). This CDR3 has 18 amino acids. This chain's CDR3 is CASSIDGLRIVSNTEAFF. The CDR3 DNA follows: TGTGCCAGTAGTATAGATGGACTAAGGATAGTATCGAACACTGAAGCTTTCTTT.

This chain connects TRBV7-9 to TRBJ2-3; no firm D call. Germline loops: CDR1 SEHNR, CDR2 FQNEAQ (reference sequence). V gave up 1 base and J gave up 0 bases, with 11 bases separating them. This CDR3 has 16 residues. The CDR3: CASSLVLPASTDTQYF. The CDR3 DNA is TGTGCCAGCAGCTTAGTCCTACCCGCTAGCACAGATACGCAGTATTTT.

The chain couples TRBV30 to TRBJ1-5; TRBD1 aligns across 9 bases. The CDR3 length is 15 residues. Losses at the gene ends were 4 bases for V and 1 base for J; bases not matched to a gene: 5. Germline CDR1 is GTSNPN and CDR2 is SVGIG (reference sequence). CDR3: CAWTRQGGSNQPQHF. The CDR3 coding sequence is TGTGCCTGGACGAGACAGGGGGGAAGCAATCAGCCCCAGCATTTT.

The chain employs TRBV4-2 and TRBJ1-2, with 7 bases fitting TRBD1. V was pared by 3 bases and J by 7 bases, with 11 bases of the junction left unmatched. CDR3 length: 15 amino acids. In germline, CDR1 is LGHNA, CDR2 YNFKEQ. CDR3 sequence (DNA): TGTGCCAGCAGCCAGGAACGGACAGGAACACTTGGCTACACCTTC. Residues: CASSQERTGTLGYTF.

This clone was counted a single time. The V gene is TRBV7-2, the J gene TRBJ1-5; weak D call: TRBD1 (6 bases). V was pared by 6 bases and J by 2 bases, with 14 bases between. This CDR3 has 15 residues. Germline lookup yields CDR1 SGHTA and CDR2 FQGNSA. The CDR3 DNA reads TGTGCCAGCAGTCGGAACAGGGATGGCAATCAGCCCCAGCATTTT. This gives the protein CASSRNRDGNQPQHF.

This clone showed up just a few times. The chain carries TRBV24-1 and TRBJ1-2; TRBD1 matches at 7 bases. V lost 4 bases and J lost 4; bases outside the gene matches: 8. From germline, CDR1 is KGHDR and CDR2 SFDVKD. CDR3 length: 15 residues. CDR3 sequence (DNA): TGTGCCACCAGTGACACGGACAGGCCCCTCTATGGCTACACCTTC. Translated, it gives CATSDTDRPLYGYTF.

The V call is TRBV6-5, the J call TRBJ2-1, with TRBD2 as a possible D gene (5 bases). Trimming took 7 bases from V and 6 from J, leaving 10 bases between them. From germline, CDR1 is MNHEY and CDR2 SVGAGI. This CDR3 is built from 12 residues. DNA for the CDR3: TGTGCCAGCACCGCCCGGGGCAATGAGCAGTTCTTC. Protein: CASTARGNEQFF.

In its sample, this clone was seen once. The V gene is TRBV29-1, the J gene TRBJ1-1; TRBD1 is a possible D gene (5 bases). V was shortened by 4 bases and J by 1 base, with 13 bases between the two germline ends. Germline lookup yields CDR1 SQVTM and CDR2 ANQGSEA. This CDR3 region has 14 residues. The CDR3 loop reads CSVGATDQNTEAFF. The CDR3 region has the DNA TGCAGCGTTGGGGCGACAGATCAGAACACTGAAGCTTTCTTT.

This chain joins TRBV7-2 and TRBJ1-6, with TRBD1 matching 7 bases. V dropped 1 base and J dropped 7; count of bases not matched to a gene: 4. Germline assignment: CDR1 SGHTA and CDR2 FQGNSA. The CDR3 spans 15 residues. CDR3 nucleotide sequence: TGTGCCAGCAGCTTAGTAAGGACAGGCAATTCACCCCTCCACTTT. Translated: CASSLVRTGNSPLHF.